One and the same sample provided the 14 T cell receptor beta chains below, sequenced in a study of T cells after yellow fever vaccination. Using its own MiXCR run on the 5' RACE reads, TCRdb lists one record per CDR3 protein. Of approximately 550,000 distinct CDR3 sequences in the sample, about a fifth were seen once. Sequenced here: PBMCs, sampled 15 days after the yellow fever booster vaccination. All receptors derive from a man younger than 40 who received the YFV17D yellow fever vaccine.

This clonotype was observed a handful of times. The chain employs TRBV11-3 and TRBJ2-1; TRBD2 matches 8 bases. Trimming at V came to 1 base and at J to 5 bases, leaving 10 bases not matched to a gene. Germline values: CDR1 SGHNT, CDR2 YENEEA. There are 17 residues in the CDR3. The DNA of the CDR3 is TGTGCCAGCAGCTTAGGCCGGCGAACTAGCGGAAACAATGAGCAGTTCTTC. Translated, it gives CASSLGRRTSGNNEQFF.

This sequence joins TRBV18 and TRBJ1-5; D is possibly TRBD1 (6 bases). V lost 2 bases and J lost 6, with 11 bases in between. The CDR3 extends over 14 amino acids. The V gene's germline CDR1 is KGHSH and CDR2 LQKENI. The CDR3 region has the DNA TGTGCCAGCTCACCAATCGGGGGCGGTCAGCCCCAGCATTTT. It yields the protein CASSPIGGGQPQHF.

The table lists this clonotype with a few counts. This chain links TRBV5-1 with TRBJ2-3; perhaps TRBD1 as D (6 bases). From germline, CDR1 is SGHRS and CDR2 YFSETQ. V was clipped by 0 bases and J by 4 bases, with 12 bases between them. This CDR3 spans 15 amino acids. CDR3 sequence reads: CASSLGQVAPDTQYF. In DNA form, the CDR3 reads TGCGCCAGCAGCTTGGGACAGGTCGCGCCAGATACGCAGTATTTT.

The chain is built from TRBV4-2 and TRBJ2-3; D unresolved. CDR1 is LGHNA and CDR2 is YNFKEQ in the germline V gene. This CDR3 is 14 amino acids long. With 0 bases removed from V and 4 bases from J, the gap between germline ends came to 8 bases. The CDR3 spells CASSQDYWADTQYF. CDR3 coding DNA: TGTGCCAGCAGCCAAGATTACTGGGCAGATACGCAGTATTTT.

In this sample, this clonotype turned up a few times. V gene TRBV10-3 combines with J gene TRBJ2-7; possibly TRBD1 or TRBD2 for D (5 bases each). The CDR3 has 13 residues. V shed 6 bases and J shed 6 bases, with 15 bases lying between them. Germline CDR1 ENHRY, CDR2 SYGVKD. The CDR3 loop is CAISRDVGFEQYF. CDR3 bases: TGTGCCATCAGCCGGGACGTGGGATTCGAGCAGTACTTC.

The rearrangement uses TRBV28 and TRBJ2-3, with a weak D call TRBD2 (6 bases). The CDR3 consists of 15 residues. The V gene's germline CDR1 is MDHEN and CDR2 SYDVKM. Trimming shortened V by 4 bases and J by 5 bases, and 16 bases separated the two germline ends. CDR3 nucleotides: TGTGCCAGCAGTTCCTGGACTAAAGGGGTAGATACGCAGTATTTT. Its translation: CASSSWTKGVDTQYF. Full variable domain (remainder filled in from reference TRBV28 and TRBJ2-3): DVKVTQSSRYLVKRTGEKVFLECVQDMDHENMFWYRQDPGLGLRLIYFSYDVKMKEKGDIPEGYSVSREKKERFSLILESASTNQTSMYLCASSSWTKGVDTQYFGPGTRLTVL.

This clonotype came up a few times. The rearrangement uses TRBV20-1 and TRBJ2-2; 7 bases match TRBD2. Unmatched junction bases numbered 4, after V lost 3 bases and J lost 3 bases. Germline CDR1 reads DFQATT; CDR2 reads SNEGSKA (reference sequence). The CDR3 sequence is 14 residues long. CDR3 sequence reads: CSASSLADTGELFF. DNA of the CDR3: TGCAGTGCTAGTAGTCTAGCGGACACCGGGGAGCTGTTTTTT.

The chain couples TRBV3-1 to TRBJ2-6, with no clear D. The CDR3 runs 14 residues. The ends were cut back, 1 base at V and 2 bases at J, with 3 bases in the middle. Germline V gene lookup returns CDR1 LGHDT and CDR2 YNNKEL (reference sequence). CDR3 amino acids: CASSQGTGANVLTF. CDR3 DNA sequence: TGTGCCAGCAGCCAAGGGACTGGGGCCAACGTCCTGACTTTC. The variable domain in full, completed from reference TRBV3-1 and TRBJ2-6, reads DTAVSQTPKYLVTQMGNDKSIKCEQNLGHDTMYWYKQDSKKFLKIMFSYNNKELIINETVPNRFSPKSPDKAHLNLHINSLELGDSAVYFCASSQGTGANVLTFGAGSRLTVL.

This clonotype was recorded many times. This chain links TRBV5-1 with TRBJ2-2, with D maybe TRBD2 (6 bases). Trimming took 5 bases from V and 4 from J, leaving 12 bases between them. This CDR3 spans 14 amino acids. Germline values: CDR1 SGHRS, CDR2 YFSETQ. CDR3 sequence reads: CASRAGQPTGELFF. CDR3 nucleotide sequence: TGCGCCAGCAGGGCGGGGCAGCCCACCGGGGAGCTGTTTTTT. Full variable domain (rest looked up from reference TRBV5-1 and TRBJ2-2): KAGVTQTPRYLIKTRGQQVTLSCSPISGHRSVSWYQQTPGQGLQFLFEYFSETQRNKGNFPGRFSGRQFSNSRSEMNVSTLELGDSALYLCASRAGQPTGELFFGEGSRLTVL.

The CDR3 spells CASSPAIGSYNEQFF. The CDR3 DNA follows: TGCGCCAGCAGCCCAGCGATTGGCTCCTACAATGAGCAGTTCTTC. This chain connects TRBV4-3 to TRBJ2-1; D uncertain. Germline loops: CDR1 LGHNA, CDR2 YSLEER. The V and J ends lost 4 bases and 0 bases respectively, with 10 bases between them. CDR3 length equals 15 residues.

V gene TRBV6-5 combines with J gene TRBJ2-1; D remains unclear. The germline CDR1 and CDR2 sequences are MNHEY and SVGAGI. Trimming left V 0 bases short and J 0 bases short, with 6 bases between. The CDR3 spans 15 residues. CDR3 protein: CASSYSYGSYNEQFF. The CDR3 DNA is TGTGCCAGCAGTTACTCTTACGGCTCCTACAATGAGCAGTTCTTC.

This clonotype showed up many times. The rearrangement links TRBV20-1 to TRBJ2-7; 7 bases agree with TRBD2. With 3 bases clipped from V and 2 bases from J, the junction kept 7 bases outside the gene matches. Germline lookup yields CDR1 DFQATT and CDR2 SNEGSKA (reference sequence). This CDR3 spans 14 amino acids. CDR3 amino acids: CSASGGSGTYEQYF. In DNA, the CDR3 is TGCAGTGCTAGTGGCGGGAGTGGTACCTACGAGCAGTACTTC.

DNA for the CDR3: TGCGCCAGCAGCCAAGATAGGGCGGGTAGCAATCAGCCCCAGCATTTT. Protein product: CASSQDRAGSNQPQHF. The gene calls are TRBV4-3 and TRBJ1-5; D not resolved. V gave up 0 bases and J gave up 0 bases, with 9 bases separating them. CDR1 and CDR2 from the germline V gene are LGHNA and YSLEER. This CDR3 comprises 16 residues.

The chain's CDR3 is CSASPVGSPRNEQFF. The CDR3 region has the DNA TGCAGTGCTTCCCCTGTCGGGTCCCCGCGCAATGAGCAGTTCTTC. The chain combines TRBV20-1 with TRBJ2-1; D is unclear. Trimming stripped 5 bases from V and 6 bases from J, with 20 bases between. The CDR3 runs to 15 residues. Germline V CDR1 and CDR2: DFQATT, SNEGSKA (reference sequence).